This passage covers 21 T cell receptor beta chains from one sample sequenced in a study of T cell responses to AZD1222 COVID-19 vaccine. Clones were read by immunoSEQ multiplex PCR, and TCRdb kept only the in-frame ones, dropping some. The table shows roughly 150,000 clones, with about nine tenths occurring only once. Source: peripheral blood, taken 28 days after the second AZD1222 dose. The receptors derive from an adult who received the AZD1222 COVID-19 vaccine.

CDR3 nucleotide sequence: TGTGCCATCAGTACAGGGGCCGGCAATCAGCCCCAGCATTTT. Protein: CAISTGAGNQPQHF. The chain uses TRBV10-3 and TRBJ1-5; 7 bases line up with TRBD1. Germline V gene lookup returns CDR1 ENHRY and CDR2 SYGVKD. The CDR3 contains 14 residues. With 5 bases clipped from V and 2 bases from J, the junction kept 3 bases outside the gene matches.

J is TRBJ2-6 and V is TRBV18; 10 bases agree with TRBD2. Germline values: CDR1 KGHSH, CDR2 LQKENI. The CDR3 covers 19 residues. With V trimmed by 6 bases and J by 0 bases, 11 bases remained unmatched. The chain's CDR3 is CASSRLPSGSSSGANVLTF. The CDR3, as DNA: TGTGCCAGCTCCCGCCTCCCTAGCGGGAGTAGCTCTGGGGCCAACGTCCTGACTTTC.

The chain is built from TRBV29-1 and TRBJ2-1, with TRBD2 matching over 8 bases. CDR3 length: 13 amino acids. From germline, CDR1 is SQVTM and CDR2 ANQGSEA. Trimming took 8 bases from V and 5 from J; bases not matched to a gene: 8. As DNA, the CDR3 is TGCAGCCTTTATGACGGGAGGGACAATGAGCAGTTCTTC. This encodes CSLYDGRDNEQFF.

This clone was counted once. This chain joins TRBV7-3 and TRBJ2-2; no definite D call. This CDR3 has 14 amino acids. Germline V lookup: CDR1 SGHTA, CDR2 FQGTGA. V lost 5 bases and J 5 bases, leaving 12 bases between the germline ends. CDR3 nucleotide sequence: TGTGCCAGCAGCGAACAGTCCTGGACCGGGGAGCTGTTTTTT. This codes for CASSEQSWTGELFF.

This rearrangement joins TRBV29-1 to TRBJ2-3; D unresolved. V lost 5 bases and J 1 base, leaving 7 bases between the germline ends. The CDR3 extends over 12 amino acids. Per the germline V gene, CDR1 is SQVTM and CDR2 is ANQGSEA. Here the CDR3 DNA reads TGCAGCGTTATGACTGGCACAGATACGCAGTATTTT. Translation: CSVMTGTDTQYF.

This clone was observed a few times. The chain has TRBV28 and TRBJ2-2; unclear D gene. Germline CDR1 and CDR2: MDHEN and SYDVKM. CDR3 size: 15 residues. V was trimmed by 5 bases and J by 1 base, leaving 11 bases between them. CDR3 region: CASSRLTQNTGELFF. As DNA, the CDR3 is TGTGCCAGCAGTAGATTGACACAGAACACCGGGGAGCTGTTTTTT.

This chain uses TRBV24-1 with TRBJ2-1; D is unresolved. V was trimmed by 2 bases and J by 4 bases, leaving 11 bases between them. The CDR3 extends over 15 amino acids. Germline-derived CDR1 and CDR2 are KGHDR and SFDVKD. The CDR3 reads CATSDSVGWYNEQFF. DNA of the CDR3: TGTGCCACCAGTGATTCGGTGGGATGGTACAATGAGCAGTTCTTC.

The genes are TRBV27 and TRBJ2-7, with TRBD1 as a possible D gene (6 bases). The CDR3 loop spans 15 amino acids. Germline-derived CDR1 and CDR2 are MNHEY and SMNVEV (reference sequence). Trimming cost V 4 bases and J 1 base, with 14 bases left between them. The CDR3 sequence: CASSSLDRSSYEQYF. The DNA of the CDR3 is TGTGCCAGCAGTTCCCTAGACAGGTCGTCCTACGAGCAGTACTTC.

V gene TRBV12-5 combines with J gene TRBJ2-1; 14 nucleotides align to TRBD2. Per the germline V gene, CDR1 is LGHNT and CDR2 is FRNRAP. There are 15 residues in the CDR3. V lost 7 bases and J lost 9; bases outside the gene matches: 8. The CDR3 nucleotides are TGTGCTAGTGCCCTCCCGACTAGCGGGAGGGTTGAGCAGTTCTTC. This gives the protein CASALPTSGRVEQFF.

The chain joins TRBV7-3 to TRBJ2-3; D might be TRBD1 (5 bases). The ends were cut back, 3 bases at V and 4 bases at J, with 14 bases in the middle. The CDR3 extends over 15 amino acids. Germline values: CDR1 SGHTA, CDR2 FQGTGA. The CDR3: CASSFGQNWADTQYF. The CDR3 nucleotides read TGTGCCAGCAGCTTTGGACAAAATTGGGCAGATACGCAGTATTTT.

The chain links TRBV14 to TRBJ2-1; TRBD1 aligns across 7 bases. The CDR3 is 15 amino acids. Unmatched junction bases numbered 10, after V lost 8 bases and J lost 3 bases. Germline V gene data show CDR1 as SGHDN and CDR2 as FVKESK. The CDR3 DNA follows: TGTGCCAGCTCACCCCGGGGACAGATCTACAATGAGCAGTTCTTC. This gives the protein CASSPRGQIYNEQFF. The variable domain in full, completed from reference TRBV14 and TRBJ2-1, reads EAGVTQFPSHSVIEKGQTVTLRCDPISGHDNLYWYRRVMGKEIKFLLHFVKESKQDESGMPNNRFLAERTGGTYSTLKVQPAELEDSGVYFCASSPRGQIYNEQFFGPGTRLTVL.

The rearrangement links TRBV5-8 to TRBJ2-1, with D uncertain. The CDR3 totals 13 residues. Trimming removed 0 bases from V and 4 bases from J, with 5 bases in between. From germline, CDR1 is SGHTS and CDR2 YDEGEE. The CDR3 region has the DNA TGTGCCAGCAGCTTGGAGGTATACAATGAGCAGTTCTTC. Translated, it gives CASSLEVYNEQFF. The whole variable domain, filled in from reference TRBV5-8 and TRBJ2-1, reads EAGVTQSPTHLIKTRGQQATLRCSPISGHTSVYWYQQALGLGLQFLLWYDEGEERNRGNFPPRFSGRQFPNYSSELNVNALELEDSALYLCASSLEVYNEQFFGPGTRLTVL.

The sample holds one count of this clone. The chain recombines TRBV18 with TRBJ1-3; D is unresolved. Germline V lookup: CDR1 KGHSH, CDR2 LQKENI. V was cut by 3 bases and J by 0 bases, with 15 bases left in between. This CDR3 has 17 amino acids. In nucleotides, the CDR3 is TGTGCCAGCTCACCGTTCCCCCCCCAGGTCTCTGGAAACACCATATATTTT. It specifies CASSPFPPQVSGNTIYF. Combining the CDR3 with reference TRBV18 and TRBJ1-3 gives the whole variable domain NAGVMQNPRHLVRRRGQEARLRCSPMKGHSHVYWYRQLPEEGLKFMVYLQKENIIDESGMPKERFSAEFPKEGPSILRIQQVVRGDSAAYFCASSPFPPQVSGNTIYFGEGSWLTVV.

This clone has only one observation. The V gene is TRBV18, the J gene TRBJ2-7; D remains ambiguous. Trimming shortened V by 3 bases and J by 1 base, and 7 bases separated the two germline ends. Per the germline V gene, CDR1 is KGHSH and CDR2 is LQKENI. This CDR3 is built from 13 residues. The CDR3 DNA reads as TGTGCCAGCTCACCGACACAGTCCTACGAGCAGTACTTC. Translation gives CASSPTQSYEQYF.

The chain combines TRBV3-1 (or the pseudogene TRBV3-2) with TRBJ2-7; 9 bases agree with TRBD2. Trimming cost V 3 bases and J 0 bases; bases outside gene matches: 0. The CDR3 is made up of 14 amino acids. From germline, CDR1 is LGHDT and CDR2 YNNKEL (reference sequence). CDR3 nucleotide sequence: TGTGCCAGCAGCCATAGCGGGGGCTCCTACGAGCAGTACTTC. Its translation: CASSHSGGSYEQYF.

The V call is TRBV7-2, the J call TRBJ1-6, with a tentative D call TRBD1 (6 bases). Germline V lookup: CDR1 SGHTA, CDR2 FQGNSA. The ends were cut back, 3 bases at V and 8 bases at J, with 14 bases in the middle. This CDR3 has 15 amino acids. The CDR3 DNA sequence: TGTGCCAGCAGCTTTTCCGGGACAACGGATTCACCCCTCCACTTT. As protein: CASSFSGTTDSPLHF.

This rearrangement joins TRBV11-3 to TRBJ2-1; D is ambiguous. The germline V gene encodes CDR1 SGHNT and CDR2 YENEEA. Deletions cut 0 bases from V and 3 bases from J, with 3 bases between. CDR3 size: 13 residues. As DNA, the CDR3 is TGTGCCAGCAGCTTAGAACGCTACAATGAGCAGTTCTTC. Translated: CASSLERYNEQFF.

The genes are TRBV7-2 and TRBJ2-1; TRBD2 is a possible D gene (5 bases). Deletions cut 1 base from V and 3 bases from J, with 13 bases between. The CDR3 runs to 16 residues. Germline CDR1 SGHTA, CDR2 FQGNSA. The CDR3 region is CASSLGAIANYNEQFF. CDR3 DNA sequence: TGTGCCAGCAGCTTAGGAGCGATAGCGAACTACAATGAGCAGTTCTTC. The full variable domain, in which reference TRBV7-2 and TRBJ2-1 provide the parts outside the CDR3, is GAGVSQSPSNKVTEKGKDVELRCDPISGHTALYWYRQSLGQGLEFLIYFQGNSAPDKSGLPSDRFSAERTGGSVSTLTIQRTQQEDSAVYLCASSLGAIANYNEQFFGPGTRLTVL.

This clone came up once. This chain uses TRBV5-1 with TRBJ2-2, with 8 bases fitting TRBD2. Germline-derived CDR1 and CDR2 are SGHRS and YFSETQ. CDR3 length: 15 residues. Trimming at V came to 4 bases and at J to 3 bases, leaving 5 bases not matched to a gene. The CDR3 sequence: CASSRGGADTGELFF. DNA for the CDR3: TGCGCCAGCAGCCGGGGGGGCGCCGACACCGGGGAGCTGTTTTTT.

The chain uses TRBV28 and TRBJ1-1; a weak D match, TRBD1 (5 bases). The CDR3 has 12 amino acids. Trimming removed 9 bases at V and 1 base at J, with 9 bases between. Germline CDR1 and CDR2: MDHEN and SYDVKM. CDR3 protein: CASNRKNTEAFF. The CDR3 DNA reads TGTGCCAGTAACAGGAAGAACACTGAAGCTTTCTTT.

The J gene is TRBJ2-1, the V gene TRBV5-1, with D perhaps matching TRBD1 (7 bases). The CDR3 consists of 13 residues. V was shortened by 0 bases and J by 7 bases, with 8 bases between the two germline ends. Germline V lookup: CDR1 SGHRS, CDR2 YFSETQ. The CDR3 is CASSLAGGNEQFF. The CDR3 DNA is TGCGCCAGCAGCTTGGCAGGGGGGAATGAGCAGTTCTTC.